The 7 T cell receptor beta chains in this list originate from one sample, sequenced in a study of T cells in Graves' hyperthyroidism and ophthalmopathy. What was amplified from RNA transcripts were TCR beta CDR3 regions. An initial round of RT-PCR targeting the TCR CDR3 relied on the HTBI primer set. TCRdb reanalysed the multiplex PCR reads using MiXCR and keeps one entry per CDR3 protein. The table lists hundreds of thousands of distinct CDR3 sequences, about 13% of them singletons. Sequenced: blood. The origin of the receptors is a woman aged 18-29 years with Graves' hyperthyroidism.

This clonotype was observed a handful of times. This chain links TRBV11-2 with TRBJ2-7, with TRBD2 matching 7 bases. J lost 5 bases, V lost 6 bases, and 13 bases had no gene match. This CDR3 has 15 residues. Germline V lookup: CDR1 SGHAT, CDR2 FQNNGV. The CDR3 spells CASRSGGTKRDEQYF. Here the CDR3 DNA reads TGTGCCAGCAGGTCGGGAGGCACCAAACGGGACGAGCAGTACTTC.

Only a few counts were recorded for this clonotype. The chain employs TRBV13 and TRBJ2-7; 9 bases match TRBD2. In germline, CDR1 is PRHDT, CDR2 FYEKMQ (reference sequence). This CDR3 contains 14 residues. V lost 3 bases and J lost 4; bases outside the gene matches: 4. CDR3 sequence reads: CASSFQREAYEQYF. In DNA, the CDR3 is TGTGCCAGCAGCTTTCAGCGGGAGGCGTACGAGCAGTACTTC.

This clonotype was seen more than once but under ten times. The chain is built from TRBV3-1 and TRBJ2-2; weak D call: TRBD2 (5 bases). V lost 3 bases and J 1 base, leaving 12 bases between the germline ends. Looked up from germline, CDR1 is LGHDT and CDR2 is YNNKEL (reference sequence). The CDR3 extends over 16 amino acids. The CDR3 here is CASSHHGKGNTGELFF. Written as DNA, the CDR3 is TGTGCCAGCAGCCATCACGGGAAGGGGAACACCGGGGAGCTGTTTTTT.

This clonotype appeared a few times. The rearrangement links TRBV5-4 to TRBJ2-1; 8 bases are shared with TRBD1. With 4 bases clipped from V and 3 bases from J, the junction kept 9 bases outside the gene matches. The V gene's germline CDR1 is SGHNT and CDR2 YYREEE (reference sequence). This CDR3 has 16 residues. CDR3 nucleotide sequence: TGTGCCAGCAGCGGAGATGGACAGGGCCTCTACAATGAGCAGTTCTTC. It yields the protein CASSGDGQGLYNEQFF.

This clonotype has at least ten counts. This rearrangement joins TRBV20-1 to TRBJ2-3, with 12 positions matching TRBD1. The germline gives CDR1 DFQATT, CDR2 SNEGSKA (reference sequence). This CDR3 is built from 15 residues. With 5 bases clipped from V and 8 bases from J, the junction kept 11 bases outside the gene matches. The CDR3 sequence is CSAGYPGQGAGTQYF. The CDR3 DNA follows: TGCAGTGCTGGATATCCGGGACAGGGGGCGGGTACGCAGTATTTT.

The table lists this clonotype with a few counts. The chain has TRBV6-1 and TRBJ2-7; TRBD1 agrees at 8 bases. Trimming cost V 7 bases and J 2 bases; bases outside gene matches: 7. The CDR3 extends over 14 amino acids. Germline V gives CDR1 MNHNS, CDR2 SASEGT. The CDR3 loop reads CASMTGTGPYEQYF. The DNA for the CDR3 is TGTGCCAGCATGACGGGGACAGGCCCCTACGAGCAGTACTTC.

This clonotype was detected a few times. CDR3 nucleotide sequence: TGTGCCAGCTCACCTCATAGGGCAACCGGGACAGGGGGCAGTCAGCCCCAGCATTTT. This sequence encodes CASSPHRATGTGGSQPQHF. The chain carries TRBV18 and TRBJ1-5, with 12 bases that match TRBD1. J gave up 6 bases and V 3 bases, and 15 bases lay outside the gene matches. Germline assignment: CDR1 KGHSH and CDR2 LQKENI. This CDR3 comprises 19 residues.